One and the same sample provided the 24 T cell receptor beta chains below, sequenced in a study of cytomegalovirus exposure and HLA in healthy donors. Researchers ran the PCR with 60 Vbeta and 13 Jbeta primers. This table comes from immunoSEQ multiplex PCR, and its TCRdb copy is limited to in-frame clones, with some not included. This repertoire comprises 150,000 or so clones; its ten largest clones make up under 2%. The sample consisted of PBMCs. These receptors all stem from a middle-aged woman in good health and CMV-seropositive.

The genes are TRBV27 and TRBJ2-7, with 10 bases matching TRBD1. After removal of 7 bases from V and 7 bases from J, the junction contained 10 bases not matched to a gene. Germline V CDR1 and CDR2: MNHEY, SMNVEV (reference sequence). The CDR3 sequence is 14 residues long. CDR3 sequence (DNA): TGTGCCAGCAACTCGAGACAGGGGGCGGGTGAGCAGTACTTC. It encodes CASNSRQGAGEQYF.

The rearrangement uses TRBV19 and TRBJ2-3, with 7 bases that match TRBD1. The germline gives CDR1 LNHDA, CDR2 SQIVND (reference sequence). Trimming removed 4 bases from V and 0 bases from J; junction bases left unmatched: 1. The CDR3 sequence is 14 residues long. The CDR3 here is CASSRGQSTDTQYF. The CDR3, as DNA: TGTGCCAGTAGTAGGGGACAGAGCACAGATACGCAGTATTTT.

The rearrangement links TRBV11-2 to TRBJ2-1; TRBD1 matches at 11 bases. The V gene's germline CDR1 is SGHAT and CDR2 FQNNGV. Trimming at V came to 6 bases and at J to 4 bases, leaving 8 bases not matched to a gene. The CDR3 loop spans 16 amino acids. The CDR3 DNA is TGTGCCAGCAGTCCTCCCGGGACAGGGGGTTACAATGAGCAGTTCTTC. As protein: CASSPPGTGGYNEQFF. Full variable domain (remainder filled in from reference TRBV11-2 and TRBJ2-1): EAGVAQSPRYKIIEKRQSVAFWCNPISGHATLYWYQQILGQGPKLLIQFQNNGVVDDSQLPKDRFSAERLKGVDSTLKIQPAKLEDSAVYLCASSPPGTGGYNEQFFGPGTRLTVL.

The rearrangement links TRBV21-1 to TRBJ2-7; TRBD2, as called in the table, went unchecked against the DNA. TRBV21-1 is a pseudogene locus. The CDR3 contains 17 residues. The CDR3 loop reads CASSTRWGGSGSYEQYF. The CDR3 nucleotides are TGTGCCAGCAGCACGCGTTGGGGTGGCTCGGGGTCCTACGAGCAGTACTTC.

V gene TRBV19 combines with J gene TRBJ2-7, with a possible D match to TRBD1 (7 bases). The CDR3 is 13 amino acids. Germline CDR1 reads LNHDA; CDR2 reads SQIVND (reference sequence). Trimming stripped 10 bases from V and 4 bases from J, with 17 bases between. The CDR3 DNA reads as TGTGCCACCGGGGGACAGCGGATTTACGAGCAGTACTTC. Translation gives CATGGQRIYEQYF.

This chain uses TRBV19 with TRBJ2-3; a possible D gene is TRBD2 (5 bases). V lost 3 bases and J 7 bases, leaving 14 bases between the germline ends. CDR1 and CDR2 from the germline V gene are LNHDA and SQIVND (reference sequence). This CDR3 region has 14 residues. Written as DNA, the CDR3 is TGTGCCAGTAGTATTCGGGGAAACGGGAATACGCAGTATTTT. Translating it yields CASSIRGNGNTQYF.

The chain joins TRBV5-4 to TRBJ2-5, with D perhaps matching TRBD2 (6 bases). CDR3 length: 14 residues. CDR1 and CDR2 (germline): SGHNT, YYREEE (reference sequence). Trimming took 0 bases from V and 5 from J, leaving 11 bases between them. DNA of the CDR3: TGTGCCAGCAGCTTGGTCAGCGGAGGGGAGACCCAGTACTTC. It specifies CASSLVSGGETQYF.

The chain joins TRBV30 to TRBJ2-5, with D possibly TRBD1 on 6 matching bases. Trimming pared 8 bases from V and 0 bases from J, leaving 19 bases between. The CDR3 has 15 residues. The germline CDR1 and CDR2 sequences are GTSNPN and SVGIG (reference sequence). CDR3 sequence (DNA): TGTGCCGGGACAAGGGGTCTTTTGTACCAAGAGACCCAGTACTTC. It is translated as CAGTRGLLYQETQYF.

The V gene is TRBV7-2, the J gene TRBJ2-3, with unresolved D. This CDR3 has 13 residues. CDR1 is SGHTA and CDR2 is FQGNSA in the germline V gene. The ends were cut back, 1 base at V and 6 bases at J, with 8 bases in the middle. The CDR3 protein is CASSLVFPDTQYF. In nucleotides, the CDR3 is TGTGCCAGCAGCTTAGTTTTCCCGGATACGCAGTATTTT.

This chain connects TRBV5-8 to TRBJ2-5, with 10 bases that match TRBD1. Trimming took 2 bases from V and 3 from J; bases not matched to a gene: 4. This CDR3 comprises 15 residues. Germline V gene lookup returns CDR1 SGHTS and CDR2 YDEGEE. The CDR3 is CASSFGTGVEETQYF. CDR3 DNA sequence: TGTGCCAGCAGCTTTGGGACAGGGGTCGAAGAGACCCAGTACTTC.

The gene calls are TRBV6-5 and TRBJ1-2; possibly TRBD1 for D (5 bases). CDR1 and CDR2 (germline): MNHEY, SVGAGI. This CDR3 has 11 residues. V was shortened by 8 bases and J by 7 bases, with 11 bases between the two germline ends. Here the CDR3 reads CASSQGGGYTF. CDR3 coding DNA: TGTGCCAGCTCTCAGGGTGGTGGCTACACCTTC.

Of note for this clone: Other DNA sequences in the sample encode the same CDR3. The chain has TRBV11-3 and TRBJ2-7; a possible D gene is TRBD2 (5 bases). Germline loops: CDR1 SGHNT, CDR2 YENEEA. V lost 1 base to trimming and J lost 5 bases, with 6 bases between them. The CDR3 totals 12 residues. CDR3 residues: CASSLAGNEQYF. The CDR3 nucleotides are TGTGCCAGCAGCTTAGCCGGGAACGAGCAGTACTTC.

This chain connects TRBV10-1 to TRBJ2-7, with D maybe TRBD2 (6 bases). Germline V gene lookup returns CDR1 WNHNN and CDR2 SYGVQD (reference sequence). Trimming stripped 3 bases from V and 2 bases from J, with 17 bases between. This CDR3 spans 16 amino acids. This CDR3 reads CASSEVRGARTYEQYF. The CDR3 DNA is TGCGCCAGCAGTGAAGTTCGCGGGGCTAGGACCTACGAGCAGTACTTC.

V and J are TRBV7-2 and TRBJ1-4; TRBD1 matches 7 bases. Trimming took 1 base from V and 6 from J; bases not matched to a gene: 5. Germline loops: CDR1 SGHTA, CDR2 FQGNSA. This CDR3 comprises 15 residues. The CDR3 DNA reads TGTGCCAGCAGCTTAGGGGCCAGGGGGTATGAAAAACTGTTTTTT. Amino acids: CASSLGARGYEKLFF.

This rearrangement joins TRBV10-3 to TRBJ2-1; 9 bases map to TRBD1. V lost 10 bases, J lost 2 bases, and 3 bases stayed unmatched. CDR1 is ENHRY and CDR2 is SYGVKD in the germline V gene. The CDR3 is 13 amino acids. This CDR3 is CATGTGTYNEQFF. The DNA of the CDR3 is TGTGCCACCGGGACAGGGACCTACAATGAGCAGTTCTTC.

The genes are TRBV11-3 and TRBJ2-3; D not certain. This CDR3 contains 17 residues. Between the trimmed V and J ends, which lost 5 bases and 0 bases, there was a span of 18 bases. Germline loops: CDR1 SGHNT, CDR2 YENEEA. CDR3 amino acids: CASSRRDPSGSTDTQYF. CDR3 nucleotides: TGTGCCAGCAGCCGTCGTGACCCTTCCGGGAGCACAGATACGCAGTATTTT.

The chain recombines TRBV9 with TRBJ2-1, with 9 bases fitting TRBD1. The germline V gene has CDR1 SGDLS and CDR2 YYNGEE. The ends lost 4 bases at V and 2 bases at J; junction bases unmatched: 7. The CDR3 is made up of 16 amino acids. DNA for the CDR3: TGTGCCAGCAGCCTGCGAACAGGGGGCGCCTACAATGAGCAGTTCTTC. It yields the protein CASSLRTGGAYNEQFF. The full variable domain, completed using reference TRBV9 and TRBJ2-1, is DSGVTQTPKHLITATGQRVTLRCSPRSGDLSVYWYQQSLDQGLQFLIQYYNGEERAKGNILERFSAQQFPDLHSELNLSSLELGDSALYFCASSLRTGGAYNEQFFGPGTRLTVL.

The chain combines TRBV6-1 with TRBJ1-3; D possibly corresponds to TRBD1 (5 bases). Per the germline V gene, CDR1 is MNHNS and CDR2 is SASEGT. Trimming took off 2 bases at V and 4 bases at J, with 9 bases between the two ends. The CDR3 loop spans 14 amino acids. CDR3 in amino acids: CASSEWGAGNTIYF. The CDR3, as DNA: TGTGCCAGCAGTGAATGGGGCGCGGGAAACACCATATATTTT.

The V gene is TRBV6-6, the J gene TRBJ1-4, with a possible D match to TRBD1 (5 bases). Trimming took 2 bases from V and 8 from J, leaving 12 bases between them. The CDR3 runs 14 residues. From germline, CDR1 is MNHNY and CDR2 SVGAGI (reference sequence). CDR3 sequence: CASSYGGIREKLFF. In nucleotides, the CDR3 is TGTGCCAGCAGTTACGGGGGGATACGAGAAAAACTGTTTTTT.

The chain links TRBV6-5 to TRBJ2-1, with 12 bases fitting TRBD2. CDR3 size: 15 residues. Germline V gives CDR1 MNHEY, CDR2 SVGAGI. V shed 2 bases, J shed 5 bases, and the junction held 1 base outside the gene matches. The CDR3 sequence is CASSYRTSGNNEQFF. The DNA for the CDR3 is TGTGCCAGCAGTTACCGGACTAGCGGGAACAATGAGCAGTTCTTC.

V is TRBV7-3 and J is TRBJ2-1, with TRBD2 matching 10 bases. The V gene's germline CDR1 is SGHTA and CDR2 FQGTGA. J lost 7 bases, V lost 2 bases, and 17 bases had no gene match. There are 19 residues in the CDR3. CDR3 coding DNA: TGTGCCAGCAGCTTATACGGAGCGGGAGGGCCTTTTAGGGGTAATGAGCAGTTCTTC. Its translation: CASSLYGAGGPFRGNEQFF.

V and J are TRBV5-1 and TRBJ2-7; D may be TRBD2 (6 bases). Germline CDR1 is SGHRS and CDR2 is YFSETQ. Deletions cut 5 bases from V and 4 bases from J, with 13 bases between. The CDR3 loop spans 13 amino acids. CDR3 sequence: CASSLSGEYEQYF. The DNA for the CDR3 is TGCGCCAGCAGTCTTTCGGGAGAGTACGAGCAGTACTTC.

J is TRBJ2-7 and V is TRBV9; TRBD1 matches at 11 bases. Trimming at V came to 4 bases and at J to 7 bases, leaving 7 bases not matched to a gene. The CDR3 consists of 14 residues. Looked up from germline, CDR1 is SGDLS and CDR2 is YYNGEE. The CDR3 here is CASSPSDRGHEQYF. The CDR3 nucleotides are TGTGCCAGCAGCCCCTCGGACAGGGGGCATGAGCAGTACTTC.

The V and J genes are TRBV6-1 and TRBJ1-4; D is ambiguous. The CDR3 spans 15 residues. The V end was cut by 8 bases, the J end by 0 bases, with 13 bases between. The V gene's germline CDR1 is MNHNS and CDR2 SASEGT. DNA of the CDR3: TGTGCCAGCGTAGCGCGGTCTGCAACTAATGAAAAACTGTTTTTT. Encoded protein: CASVARSATNEKLFF.